This T cell receptor beta chain was identified in a study of blood T cell repertoires in COVID-19. About the research overall: Samples came from the United States, Italy and Spain, spanning acute and convalescent COVID-19. The cDNA or gDNA used as material had been derived from T cells, B-cell-depleted T cells, or PBMCs.

Original processing methods: Amplified reference gene primers provided the basis for estimating nucleated cell counts. Produced via immunoSEQ multiplex PCR; TCRdb's table is partial and in-frame only. For V, J and clone size, that table is used; D and trimming come from the DNA. The sample lists some 54,000 clones, approximately 92% seen once, with under 3% in the top ten. Per the germline V gene, CDR1 is SGHNT and CDR2 is YENEEA. Trimming shortened V by 2 bases and J by 8 bases, and 19 bases separated the two germline ends. CDR3 length equals 16 residues. The sequence came from a man between 60 and 70 years old with acute or convalescent COVID-19. Sequenced input: peripheral blood. The chain couples TRBV11-3 to TRBJ2-1; D gene unclear. DNA for the CDR3: TGTGCCAGCAGCTTACCAAATTCTCGCACTCCGTATGAGCAGTTCTTC. This translates into CASSLPNSRTPYEQFF.